These 28 T cell receptor beta chains originate from one sample sequenced in a study of OX40 agonist ivuxolimab in advanced cancers. Here immunoSEQ multiplex PCR was the method, and the copy in TCRdb shows in-frame clones only, minus some. The sample has 70,000 or so clones; around 90% are singletons. The sequencing used CD4+ or CD8+ T cells sorted from blood, collected in a trial of the OX40 agonist ivuxolimab. Receptors were obtained from an adult with an advanced solid tumor such as melanoma, head and neck, liver or kidney cancer.

The chain links TRBV6-6 to TRBJ1-2, with D possibly being TRBD1 (5 bases). CDR1 and CDR2 (germline): MNHNY, SVGAGI (reference sequence). CDR3 length: 14 amino acids. Trimming pared 0 bases from V and 8 bases from J, leaving 13 bases between. In nucleotides, the CDR3 is TGTGCCAGCAGTTACTCGGAGGGGCACGGGGGCTACACCTTC. It specifies CASSYSEGHGGYTF.

The chain has TRBV29-1 and TRBJ2-7, with unresolved D. Germline V gene lookup returns CDR1 SQVTM and CDR2 ANQGSEA. CDR3 length: 10 residues. The V end lost 5 bases, the J end lost 1 base, and 3 bases lay between the germline ends. In DNA form, the CDR3 reads TGCAGCGTTCTATCCTACGAGCAGTACTTC. It encodes CSVLSYEQYF.

V gene TRBV29-1 combines with J gene TRBJ1-1; D is unclear. Looked up from germline, CDR1 is SQVTM and CDR2 is ANQGSEA. Trimming shortened V by 6 bases and J by 2 bases, and 13 bases separated the two germline ends. CDR3 size: 13 residues. CDR3 coding DNA: TGCAGCGTCAAAAGGGATGAAAACACTGAAGCTTTCTTT. Translating gives CSVKRDENTEAFF. Together with reference TRBV29-1 and TRBJ1-1, the CDR3 gives the full variable domain: SAVISQKPSRDICQRGTSLTIQCQVDSQVTMMFWYRQQPGQSLTLIATANQGSEATYESGFVIDKFPISRPNLTFSTLTVSNMSPEDSSIYLCSVKRDENTEAFFGQGTRLTVV.

This chain links TRBV9 with TRBJ1-4; weak D call: TRBD1 (6 bases). Germline V gives CDR1 SGDLS, CDR2 YYNGEE. The CDR3 loop spans 14 amino acids. V shed 4 bases and J shed 8 bases, with 15 bases lying between them. Here the CDR3 DNA reads TGTGCCAGCAGCTTCGGGGGGCTCGGAGAAAAACTGTTTTTT. As protein: CASSFGGLGEKLFF. Together with reference TRBV9 and TRBJ1-4, the CDR3 gives the full variable domain: DSGVTQTPKHLITATGQRVTLRCSPRSGDLSVYWYQQSLDQGLQFLIQYYNGEERAKGNILERFSAQQFPDLHSELNLSSLELGDSALYFCASSFGGLGEKLFFGSGTQLSVL.

V gene TRBV27 combines with J gene TRBJ1-2, with a possible D match to TRBD1 (6 bases). The germline CDR1 and CDR2 sequences are MNHEY and SMNVEV (reference sequence). The CDR3 extends over 16 amino acids. The V and J ends lost 4 bases and 0 bases respectively, with 15 bases between them. CDR3 loop: CASSSSRDTANYGYTF. CDR3 nucleotides: TGTGCCAGCAGTTCCTCCCGGGACACCGCTAACTATGGCTACACCTTC.

The rearrangement links TRBV4-2 to TRBJ2-3; the match to TRBD2 covers 7 bases. V shed 0 bases, J shed 5 bases, and the junction held 8 bases outside the gene matches. Per the germline V gene, CDR1 is LGHNA and CDR2 is YNFKEQ. The CDR3 length is 16 residues. CDR3 residues: CASSQDLGGGGDTQYF. CDR3 nucleotide sequence: TGTGCCAGCAGCCAAGATCTGGGGGGGGGAGGAGATACGCAGTATTTT.

The chain recombines TRBV19 with TRBJ1-1, with D possibly matching TRBD1 (5 bases). Between the trimmed V and J ends, which lost 2 bases and 1 base, there was a span of 20 bases. Germline V gene sequence: CDR1 LNHDA, CDR2 SQIVND (reference sequence). CDR3 size: 18 residues. CDR3 sequence: CASSITLGSRGGNTEAFF. DNA of the CDR3: TGTGCCAGTAGTATAACCCTCGGTTCCCGGGGGGGGAACACTGAAGCTTTCTTT.

The chain joins TRBV27 to TRBJ2-7, with D perhaps TRBD1 or TRBD2 (5 bases each). V was shortened by 3 bases and J by 2 bases, with 8 bases between the two germline ends. Per the germline V gene, CDR1 is MNHEY and CDR2 is SMNVEV (reference sequence). CDR3 length: 13 residues. The CDR3 sequence: CASSLGVTYEQYF. The CDR3 DNA reads as TGTGCCAGCAGTTTGGGGGTTACCTACGAGCAGTACTTC.

The chain's CDR3 is CASSGAGGHNEQFF. CDR3 nucleotides: TGTGCCAGCAGCGGCGCCGGGGGCCACAATGAGCAGTTCTTC. V and J are TRBV9 and TRBJ2-1; possibly TRBD1 or TRBD2 for D (6 bases each). The CDR3 contains 14 residues. Per germline, CDR1 SGDLS and CDR2 YYNGEE. Trimming took off 3 bases at V and 5 bases at J, with 12 bases between the two ends.

The V and J genes are TRBV7-9 and TRBJ1-1, with D maybe TRBD1 (6 bases). V lost 5 bases and J lost 5, with 30 bases in between. The CDR3 length is 19 residues. Germline lookup yields CDR1 SEHNR and CDR2 FQNEAQ (reference sequence). CDR3 in amino acids: CASSRHPRDIALSSTEAFF. CDR3 bases: TGTGCCAGCAGCCGACACCCCCGGGACATAGCTTTATCGTCAACTGAAGCTTTCTTT.

The CDR3, as DNA: TGTGCCAGCAGCCCTATTATGTTGGGCGAGGTCAACACTGAAGCTTTCTTT. This gives the protein CASSPIMLGEVNTEAFF. The gene calls are TRBV27 and TRBJ1-1; no firm D call. CDR1 is MNHEY, CDR2 SMNVEV, per germline (reference sequence). This CDR3 region has 17 residues. Trimming shortened V by 6 bases and J by 2 bases, and 22 bases separated the two germline ends.

V usage is TRBV4-1 and J usage is TRBJ2-4; TRBD2 agrees at 10 bases. The CDR3 is 18 amino acids. V lost 4 bases, J lost 6 bases, and 15 bases stayed unmatched. Germline V lookup: CDR1 MGHRA, CDR2 YSYEKL. DNA for the CDR3: TGCGCCAGCAGCCCAAACCCCAGCGGGGGGGCTCTAACAAACATTCAGTACTTC. It translates to CASSPNPSGGALTNIQYF.

This clone appeared once. V is TRBV5-1 and J is TRBJ1-2, with D possibly TRBD1 on 6 matching bases. The CDR3 contains 14 residues. Trimming cost V 5 bases and J 0 bases, with 11 bases left between them. Germline assignment: CDR1 SGHRS and CDR2 YFSETQ. The CDR3 is CASRVTGTNYGYTF. The CDR3 DNA reads TGCGCCAGCAGGGTTACAGGGACTAACTATGGCTACACCTTC. The full variable domain, completed using reference TRBV5-1 and TRBJ1-2, is KAGVTQTPRYLIKTRGQQVTLSCSPISGHRSVSWYQQTPGQGLQFLFEYFSETQRNKGNFPGRFSGRQFSNSRSEMNVSTLELGDSALYLCASRVTGTNYGYTFGSGTRLTVV.

The chain has TRBV4-3 and TRBJ2-3, with 10 bases aligning to TRBD2. CDR3 length: 15 residues. Germline CDR1 is LGHNA and CDR2 is YSLEER. Losses at the gene ends were 1 base for V and 4 bases for J; bases not matched to a gene: 2. The CDR3 bases are TGCGCCAGCAGCCAAGGAACTAGCGGGGCAGATACGCAGTATTTT. This translates into CASSQGTSGADTQYF.

The genes are TRBV9 and TRBJ1-6; perhaps TRBD1 as D (5 bases). The germline CDR1 and CDR2 sequences are SGDLS and YYNGEE. Trimming shortened V by 4 bases and J by 2 bases, and 16 bases separated the two germline ends. CDR3 length equals 17 residues. In DNA form, the CDR3 reads TGTGCCAGCAGCCCCTCGGGCAGGGTCGCCTATAATTCACCCCTCCACTTT. This codes for CASSPSGRVAYNSPLHF.

The V call is TRBV4-2, the J call TRBJ2-3; 8 bases fit TRBD2. Per the germline V gene, CDR1 is LGHNA and CDR2 is YNFKEQ. J lost 3 bases, V lost 0 bases, and 5 bases had no gene match. The CDR3 runs to 16 residues. CDR3 DNA sequence: TGTGCCAGCAGCCAAGATCCCGGGGGGGCAACAGATACGCAGTATTTT. Its translation is CASSQDPGGATDTQYF.

The chain recombines TRBV6-5 with TRBJ2-1; no clear D. CDR1 MNHEY and CDR2 SVGAGI come from the germline V gene. The germline V and J ends were trimmed by 4 bases and 6 bases, with 19 bases remaining between them. CDR3 length: 16 residues. This chain's CDR3 is CASSSRLFSTLNEQFF. CDR3 in DNA: TGTGCCAGCAGTTCCAGGTTGTTTAGCACCCTCAATGAGCAGTTCTTC.

This rearrangement joins TRBV6-5 to TRBJ2-7; possibly TRBD1 for D (6 bases). The CDR3 loop spans 14 amino acids. Deletions cut 2 bases from V and 2 bases from J, with 10 bases between. CDR1 and CDR2 from the germline V gene are MNHEY and SVGAGI. CDR3 bases: TGTGCCAGCAGTTACCCGGACAGTACCTACGAGCAGTACTTC. Translated, it gives CASSYPDSTYEQYF.

This chain links TRBV6-1 with TRBJ1-6; 12 bases match TRBD1. The CDR3 spans 17 residues. From germline, CDR1 is MNHNS and CDR2 SASEGT. The junction had 7 bases not matched to a gene; V was cut back by 3 bases and J by 7 bases. As DNA, the CDR3 is TGTGCCAGCAGTGACGACGGGACAGGGGGCCGAAATTCACCCCTCCACTTT. As protein: CASSDDGTGGRNSPLHF.

The chain carries TRBV5-1 and TRBJ2-5, with 7 nucleotides matching TRBD2. From germline, CDR1 is SGHRS and CDR2 YFSETQ. V trimming: 5 bases; J trimming: 2 bases; junction bases outside the gene matches: 18. CDR3 size: 18 residues. The CDR3 region is CASSLGRTRGGPQETQYF. In DNA, the CDR3 is TGCGCCAGCAGTCTCGGTCGGACTAGAGGCGGTCCTCAAGAGACCCAGTACTTC.

The chain employs TRBV11-2 and TRBJ1-2; 8 nucleotides match TRBD1. Germline V gives CDR1 SGHAT, CDR2 FQNNGV. This CDR3 spans 15 amino acids. Trimming removed 5 bases from V and 2 bases from J; junction bases left unmatched: 7. The CDR3 DNA reads TGTGCCAGCAGCCACGGACAGGGCGCGAACTATGGCTACACCTTC. Encoded protein: CASSHGQGANYGYTF.

The rearrangement links TRBV7-6 to TRBJ2-3; TRBD2 matches at 10 bases. J gave up 0 bases and V 0 bases, and 12 bases lay outside the gene matches. The CDR3 is 20 residues long. Per the germline V gene, CDR1 is SGHVS and CDR2 is FNYEAQ. The CDR3 sequence: CASSLAGKVAGGVSTDTQYF. The CDR3 DNA follows: TGTGCCAGCAGCTTAGCGGGAAAGGTAGCGGGGGGCGTTAGCACAGATACGCAGTATTTT. The complete variable domain, with remaining parts taken from reference TRBV7-6 and TRBJ2-3, reads GAGVSQSPRYKVTKRGQDVALRCDPISGHVSLYWYRQALGQGPEFLTYFNYEAQQDKSGLPNDRFSAERPEGSISTLTIQRTEQRDSAMYRCASSLAGKVAGGVSTDTQYFGPGTRLTVL.

The CDR3 nucleotides are TGTGCCAGCAGTTACTCGGTAGGACTAGCGGACTACGAGCAGTACTTC. Residues: CASSYSVGLADYEQYF. The J gene is TRBJ2-7, the V gene TRBV6-5; TRBD2 aligns across 10 bases. The length of the CDR3 is 16 residues. The J segment lost 3 bases and the V segment lost 0 bases, leaving 5 bases of the junction unmatched. Germline V lookup: CDR1 MNHEY, CDR2 SVGAGI.

The chain has TRBV15 and TRBJ2-7, with no clear D. Between the trimmed V and J ends, which lost 1 base and 0 bases, there was a span of 10 bases. The CDR3 is made up of 15 amino acids. CDR1 is LNHNV, CDR2 YYDKDF, per germline (reference sequence). CDR3 coding DNA: TGTGCCACCAGCAGAGTTTCCTTAAGCTCCTACGAGCAGTACTTC. Translation gives CATSRVSLSSYEQYF.

The count of this clone is one. The V call is TRBV29-1, the J call TRBJ2-5; no reliable D call. The J call is in doubt because the DNA end fits TRBJ2-7 better. The CDR3 has 11 residues. From germline, CDR1 is SQVTM and CDR2 ANQGSEA. The CDR3 coding sequence is TGCAGCGCCATTGAAACCTACGAGCAGTACTTC. It is translated as CSAIETYEQYF.

The genes are TRBV7-2 and TRBJ2-4; TRBD2 might be the D (6 bases). Germline CDR1 and CDR2: SGHTA and FQGNSA. Trimming removed 1 base at V and 5 bases at J, with 6 bases between. The CDR3 consists of 13 residues. This CDR3 is CASSLGGENIQYF. The CDR3 region has the DNA TGTGCCAGCAGCTTAGGCGGGGAAAACATTCAGTACTTC.

This clone was picked up one time. The CDR3 bases are TGTGCCAGCAGTCCGGATATGGCCCCTGCCATCGAGCAGTACTTC. Translated, it gives CASSPDMAPAIEQYF. The chain recombines TRBV27 with TRBJ2-7; unclear D gene. The CDR3 runs 15 residues. The V and J ends lost 5 bases and 6 bases respectively, with 20 bases between them. CDR1 and CDR2 (germline): MNHEY, SMNVEV (reference sequence).

The chain employs TRBV2 and TRBJ2-1, with 8 nucleotides matching TRBD2. The J segment lost 10 bases and the V segment lost 4 bases, leaving 3 bases of the junction unmatched. Germline lookup yields CDR1 SNHLY and CDR2 FYNNEI. The CDR3 covers 12 residues. The CDR3 reads CASSVSGVEQFF. The CDR3 DNA sequence: TGTGCCAGCAGTGTTAGCGGGGTCGAGCAGTTCTTC.